This T cell receptor (beta chain) was identified during a study of blood T cell repertoires in COVID-19. Generated by immunoSEQ multiplex PCR, the TCRdb table keeps only in-frame clones and is missing some. The data show approximately 250,000 clones, approximately 91% seen once. Recovered status in Cohort 3 required two negative PCRs, clearance, or symptom resolution. Sequencing was done on a sample of PBMCs or T cells enriched from blood (not recorded which). This clonotype originated in a young woman who had recovered from COVID-19.

The CDR3 DNA is TGTGCCAGCAGTGACGCGGGACAGGGGACGGATTCACCCCTCCACTTT. Protein product: CASSDAGQGTDSPLHF. The rearrangement joins TRBV25-1 to TRBJ1-6; 10 bases align to TRBD1. Germline CDR1 MGHDK, CDR2 SYGVNS. This CDR3 region has 16 residues. V was clipped by 3 bases and J by 8 bases; unmatched bases: 7.